Below, 26 T cell receptor beta chains from the same sample are listed, as sequenced in a study of T cells after yellow fever vaccination (dated by TCRdb to between 2019 and 2020). Libraries were constructed by 5' RACE. Instrument used: Illumina NovaSeq 6000. TCRdb applied fastp at Q25 and MiXCR to the public reads, then kept only in-frame beta chains. All rows with the same CDR3 protein become a single entry with the most common DNA and genes. The table for this sample lists 300,000 to 350,000 distinct CDR3 sequences; about 10% of them were counted only once. The ten largest clones add up to over 3% of the sample. The treatment or condition label for this specimen denotes: live attenuated yellow fever vaccine strain. Sequencing was performed on CD4+ T cells sorted from PBMCs, taken 45 days after the yellow fever booster vaccination. These receptors all stem from a man between 18 and 29 years old who received the YFV17D yellow fever vaccine.

The chain has TRBV20-1 and TRBJ2-5; D is undetermined. This CDR3 spans 12 amino acids. Deletions cut 6 bases from V and 1 base from J, with 9 bases between. The germline V gene has CDR1 DFQATT and CDR2 SNEGSKA (reference sequence). Here the CDR3 DNA reads TGCAGTGCCGGTCGGGCCCAAGAGACCCAGTACTTC. Translating gives CSAGRAQETQYF.

This clonotype has a count of ten or more. V and J are TRBV11-2 and TRBJ2-4, with D possibly matching TRBD2 (6 bases). This CDR3 is 15 amino acids long. V was pared by 5 bases and J by 0 bases, with 11 bases between. Germline V gives CDR1 SGHAT, CDR2 FQNNGV. The CDR3 here is CASSLRGLAKNIQYF. The CDR3 coding sequence is TGTGCCAGCAGCCTACGGGGGTTAGCCAAAAACATTCAGTACTTC. Full variable domain (rest looked up from reference TRBV11-2 and TRBJ2-4): EAGVAQSPRYKIIEKRQSVAFWCNPISGHATLYWYQQILGQGPKLLIQFQNNGVVDDSQLPKDRFSAERLKGVDSTLKIQPAKLEDSAVYLCASSLRGLAKNIQYFGAGTRLSVL.

V usage is TRBV20-1 and J usage is TRBJ2-5; 10 bases are a match to TRBD2. Unmatched junction bases numbered 6, after V lost 3 bases and J lost 5 bases. CDR1 is DFQATT and CDR2 is SNEGSKA in the germline V gene (reference sequence). This CDR3 has 14 residues. CDR3: CSASRAGGQETQYF. The CDR3 region has the DNA TGCAGTGCTAGCCGAGCGGGGGGGCAGGAGACCCAGTACTTC.

This clonotype was observed a handful of times. V is TRBV11-2 and J is TRBJ2-2; 7 bases agree with TRBD1. The germline gives CDR1 SGHAT, CDR2 FQNNGV. The CDR3 runs 18 residues. Trimming took 4 bases from V and 1 from J; bases not matched to a gene: 12. CDR3 DNA sequence: TGTGCCAGCAGCTGGGGTAACAGGGGAAACATGAACACCGGGGAGCTGTTTTTT. Its translation: CASSWGNRGNMNTGELFF.

The V gene is TRBV10-1, the J gene TRBJ2-1; D uncertain. CDR1 and CDR2 (germline): WNHNN, SYGVQD (reference sequence). The length of the CDR3 is 18 residues. Trimming took off 0 bases at V and 4 bases at J, with 19 bases between the two ends. CDR3 coding DNA: TGCGCCAGCAGTGAGTCTGACGGACCAAAAAACGGATACAATGAGCAGTTCTTC. Translating it yields CASSESDGPKNGYNEQFF.

The V and J genes are TRBV28 and TRBJ2-3, with a possible D match to TRBD1 (5 bases). Germline V gene data show CDR1 as MDHEN and CDR2 as SYDVKM. The CDR3 runs 15 residues. V lost 5 bases and J 1 base, leaving 13 bases between the germline ends. The CDR3 spells CASSGADAGTDTQYF. The CDR3 DNA follows: TGTGCCAGCAGTGGGGCCGACGCGGGCACAGATACGCAGTATTTT. The entire variable domain, with the rest obtained from reference TRBV28 and TRBJ2-3, is as follows: DVKVTQSSRYLVKRTGEKVFLECVQDMDHENMFWYRQDPGLGLRLIYFSYDVKMKEKGDIPEGYSVSREKKERFSLILESASTNQTSMYLCASSGADAGTDTQYFGPGTRLTVL.

Here the CDR3 DNA reads TGTGCCAGCAGTGAACTAAGGCTAGCGGGGGGAAGGGAGACCCAGTACTTC. Translation: CASSELRLAGGRETQYF. The chain employs TRBV2 and TRBJ2-5; 11 nucleotides line up with TRBD2. There are 17 residues in the CDR3. Germline trimming cut 2 bases from V and 5 bases from J; bases unmatched to any gene: 10. Per the germline V gene, CDR1 is SNHLY and CDR2 is FYNNEI.

This clonotype was detected a few times. V usage is TRBV4-3 and J usage is TRBJ1-5; D unclear. The CDR3 has 13 amino acids. Germline V gene lookup returns CDR1 LGHNA and CDR2 YSLEER. V was shortened by 3 bases and J by 6 bases, with 9 bases between the two germline ends. The CDR3 sequence: CASSQDLFQPQHF. CDR3 nucleotides: TGCGCCAGCAGCCAGGACCTGTTTCAGCCCCAGCATTTT.

In this sample, this clonotype turned up a few times. CDR3 protein: CASSPPVLDGYTF. The CDR3 bases are TGTGCCAGCTCACCACCAGTCCTGGACGGCTACACCTTC. This chain links TRBV18 with TRBJ1-2, with no clear D. CDR1 is KGHSH and CDR2 is LQKENI in the germline V gene. The CDR3 covers 13 residues. V lost 0 bases and J 8 bases, leaving 10 bases between the germline ends. The full variable domain, in which reference TRBV18 and TRBJ1-2 provide the parts outside the CDR3, is NAGVMQNPRHLVRRRGQEARLRCSPMKGHSHVYWYRQLPEEGLKFMVYLQKENIIDESGMPKERFSAEFPKEGPSILRIQQVVRGDSAAYFCASSPPVLDGYTFGSGTRLTVV.

In its sample, this clonotype was seen many times. This sequence joins TRBV9 and TRBJ2-2; D ambiguous. The CDR3 covers 15 residues. Trimming stripped 0 bases from V and 5 bases from J, with 11 bases between. CDR1 and CDR2 (germline): SGDLS, YYNGEE. The CDR3: CASSVATPATGELFF. CDR3 DNA: TGTGCCAGCAGCGTAGCTACCCCAGCTACCGGGGAGCTGTTTTTT.

The CDR3 loop reads CASSPGREQFF. In DNA, the CDR3 is TGTGCCAGCAGCCCCGGGCGTGAGCAGTTCTTC. The chain recombines TRBV6-6 with TRBJ2-1; the D is unclear. Trimming took off 6 bases at V and 9 bases at J, with 9 bases between the two ends. Germline V gene data show CDR1 as MNHNY and CDR2 as SVGAGI (reference sequence). The CDR3 contains 11 residues.

The chain uses TRBV20-1 and TRBJ1-2; 7 bases map to TRBD1. V trimming: 5 bases; J trimming: 5 bases; junction bases outside the gene matches: 11. Germline CDR1 DFQATT, CDR2 SNEGSKA (reference sequence). The CDR3 sequence is 14 residues long. CDR3 sequence reads: CSAAGTDIRYGYTF. In DNA, the CDR3 is TGCAGTGCTGCTGGGACAGATATAAGATATGGCTACACCTTC.

The CDR3 protein is CASSLRATGGNTEAFF. DNA of the CDR3: TGTGCCAGCTCACTTAGAGCGACAGGGGGGAACACTGAAGCTTTCTTT. The gene calls are TRBV18 and TRBJ1-1; 9 bases agree with TRBD1. CDR1 and CDR2 from the germline V gene are KGHSH and LQKENI. The CDR3 runs to 16 residues. Trimming cost V 4 bases and J 1 base; bases outside gene matches: 7.

On this clonotype itself: One end of the junction varies from germline; a read error may be responsible. The chain combines TRBV24-1 with TRBJ1-5; D is uncertain. Germline assignment: CDR1 KGHDR and CDR2 SFDVKD. The CDR3 totals 14 residues. This CDR3 reads CATSDWVSIQPQHF. The CDR3 coding sequence is TGTGCCACCAGTGATTGGGTCAGCATTCAGCCCCAGCATTTT.

The chain couples TRBV7-2 to TRBJ2-5; unclear D gene. Trimming removed 0 bases at V and 2 bases at J, with 7 bases between. The CDR3 length is 14 residues. CDR1 SGHTA and CDR2 FQGNSA come from the germline V gene. The CDR3 region is CASSLAWLQETQYF. CDR3 coding DNA: TGTGCCAGCAGCTTAGCGTGGCTGCAAGAGACCCAGTACTTC.

The J gene is TRBJ2-1, the V gene TRBV12-2; the table calls TRBD2, which could not be checked here. TRBV12-2 is assigned pseudogene status. This CDR3 is 15 amino acids long. Written as DNA, the CDR3 is TGTGCAAGTCGAGCGAGCGGGGGGGCAAACAATGAGCAGTTCTTC. Its translation: CASRASGGANNEQFF.

This clonotype was detected only a few times. This CDR3 reads CASSLPGLSYEQYF. The CDR3 DNA follows: TGTGCCAGCAGCCTGCCGGGACTCTCCTACGAGCAGTACTTC. The chain joins TRBV3-1 to TRBJ2-7, with TRBD2 as a possible D gene (6 bases). CDR1 is LGHDT, CDR2 YNNKEL, per germline (reference sequence). This CDR3 has 14 amino acids. Deletions cut 4 bases from V and 0 bases from J, with 10 bases between.

The V call is TRBV28, the J call TRBJ2-7; 12 positions agree with TRBD2. The CDR3 contains 16 residues. Per the germline V gene, CDR1 is MDHEN and CDR2 is SYDVKM. V shed 4 bases and J 4 bases; nucleotides not matched to a gene: 8. CDR3: CASSSQVGTSGYEQYV. The CDR3 DNA follows: TGTGCCAGCAGTTCCCAGGTTGGGACTAGCGGGTACGAGCAGTACGTC.

The chain is built from TRBV6-2 or TRBV6-3 and TRBJ2-5; unclear D gene. The ends were cut back, 6 bases at V and 4 bases at J, with 15 bases in the middle. This CDR3 spans 14 amino acids. CDR1 MNHEY and CDR2 SVGEGT come from the germline V gene. CDR3 sequence (DNA): TGTGCCAGCAGCTCGGCCTCCTTGACAGAGACCCAGTACTTC. Translation gives CASSSASLTETQYF.

This clonotype was recorded a few times. The CDR3, as DNA: TGCAGTGCTAGAGATACGCGGTTGATCCGCGGCTACACCTTC. This sequence encodes CSARDTRLIRGYTF. This rearrangement joins TRBV20-1 to TRBJ1-2; D is ambiguous. The CDR3 consists of 14 residues. V was pared by 0 bases and J by 8 bases, with 16 bases between. Germline V gene lookup returns CDR1 DFQATT and CDR2 SNEGSKA (reference sequence).

This clonotype was picked up a small number of times. The chain is built from TRBV5-6 and TRBJ1-1; D unclear. The CDR3 runs to 14 residues. V was shortened by 7 bases and J by 4 bases, with 17 bases between the two germline ends. Per the germline V gene, CDR1 is SGHDT and CDR2 is YYEEEE. The CDR3 reads CASLEGPSSTEAFF. The CDR3 bases are TGTGCCAGCCTTGAGGGTCCAAGTTCCACTGAAGCTTTCTTT.

There are many counts of this clonotype. The rearrangement links TRBV4-3 to TRBJ2-4; 10 nucleotides agree with TRBD1. Germline V CDR1 and CDR2: LGHNA, YSLEER. This CDR3 is built from 16 residues. V lost 0 bases to trimming and J lost 8 bases; unmatched junction nucleotides: 7. The chain's CDR3 is CASSQEWTGGRYIQYF. In DNA, the CDR3 is TGCGCCAGCAGCCAAGAATGGACAGGGGGTCGATACATTCAGTACTTC.

The J gene is TRBJ1-5, the V gene TRBV20-1, with D perhaps TRBD1 (6 bases). Germline V lookup: CDR1 DFQATT, CDR2 SNEGSKA (reference sequence). CDR3 length: 12 amino acids. Between the trimmed V and J ends, which lost 6 bases and 7 bases, there was a span of 13 bases. CDR3 amino acids: CSAHNRVQPQHF. CDR3 DNA: TGCAGTGCGCATAACAGGGTCCAGCCCCAGCATTTT.

The V and J genes are TRBV7-9 and TRBJ1-1, with a weak D call TRBD1 (5 bases). V dropped 1 base and J dropped 1 base, with 10 bases sitting between them. The CDR3 has 15 residues. Germline V gives CDR1 SEHNR, CDR2 FQNEAQ (reference sequence). This CDR3 is CASSLGDGRNTEAFF. The DNA of the CDR3 is TGTGCCAGCAGCTTAGGGGACGGGAGGAACACTGAAGCTTTCTTT.

This clonotype was observed a handful of times. The CDR3 DNA follows: TGCGCCAGCAGCTTGGCCGGCCCCTCGGGAGCTTTCTTT. Its protein is CASSLAGPSGAFF. This sequence joins TRBV5-1 and TRBJ1-1; no clear D gene. This CDR3 contains 13 residues. Trimming stripped 0 bases from V and 10 bases from J, with 13 bases between. Looked up from germline, CDR1 is SGHRS and CDR2 is YFSETQ.

This chain links TRBV7-2 with TRBJ2-2; TRBD2 matches at 7 bases. Trimming at V came to 10 bases and at J to 2 bases, leaving 13 bases not matched to a gene. Germline values: CDR1 SGHTA, CDR2 FQGNSA. The CDR3 is made up of 16 amino acids. The CDR3 nucleotides are TGTGCCATCCCCACCTTTCGGGGGGTAAACACCGGGGAGCTGTTTTTT. The encoded protein is CAIPTFRGVNTGELFF.